Listed below are T cell receptor beta chains from one sample, sequenced in a study of identical twins. Using its own MiXCR run on the 5' RACE reads, TCRdb lists one record per CDR3 protein. The sample has fewer than 550,000 distinct CDR3 sequences, roughly 15% seen once; the top ten hold about 0.47%. This same sample was also taken into another study, of yellow fever vaccine responses in identical twins.

The sequenced sample was CD4+ T cells sorted from blood. These receptors all come from a woman younger than 30 in good health. CDR3s include the opening cysteine and the closing phenylalanine or tryptophan. A D gene is named only where the DNA matches it firmly. Some rows have no size entry. The others give once, few or many, or a class for an expanded clone.

>few|TRBJ2-1|TRBD2|TRBV20-1
CSARELAGGPSNEQFF
TGCAGTGCTAGGGAACTAGCGGGAGGGCCGTCCAATGAGCAGTTCTTC
>NA|TRBJ2-3|NA|TRBV28
CASSLKQGRTQYF
TGTGCCAGCAGTTTAAAACAGGGCCGTACGCAGTATTTT
>few|TRBJ2-2|NA|TRBV25-1
CASSDVPGRPNTGELFF
TGTGCCAGCAGTGACGTACCGGGACGGCCGAACACCGGGGAGCTGTTTTTT
>NA|TRBJ2-7|TRBD1|TRBV5-1
CASSLRQGVGEQYF
TGCGCCAGCAGCTTGCGGCAGGGGGTAGGCGAGCAGTACTTC
>NA|TRBJ2-2|TRBD1|TRBV6-1
CASRTDRVNTGELFF
TGTGCCAGCAGAACCGACAGGGTGAACACCGGGGAGCTGTTTTTT
>NA|TRBJ2-7|NA|TRBV27
CASSSYTRTLPYEQYF
TGTGCCAGCAGTTCATATACACGGACTCTCCCCTACGAGCAGTACTTC
>NA|TRBJ2-1|NA|TRBV20-1
CSARNRAQFF
TGCAGTGCTAGAAATAGGGCCCAGTTCTTC
>NA|TRBJ1-4|NA|TRBV2
CASSDPGQVEEKLFF
TGTGCCAGCAGTGACCCGGGACAAGTAGAAGAAAAACTGTTTTTT
>few|TRBJ1-3|NA|TRBV10-3
CAIRQTSSGNTIYF
TGTGCCATCAGACAGACGAGCTCTGGAAACACCATATATTTT
>NA|TRBJ2-5|NA|TRBV2
CASSQFRAETQYF
TGTGCCAGCAGTCAATTCCGGGCGGAGACCCAGTACTTC
>few|TRBJ1-3|NA|TRBV29-1
CSVVGTVGNTIYF
TGCAGCGTTGTCGGAACAGTTGGAAACACCATATATTTT
>NA|TRBJ1-2|NA|TRBV20-1
CSAIDRLAYGYTF
TGCAGTGCTATAGACAGATTGGCCTATGGCTACACCTTC
>few|TRBJ2-2|NA|TRBV24-1
CATSVDGSTGELFF
TGTGCCACCAGTGTTGACGGGAGCACCGGGGAGCTGTTTTTT
>NA|TRBJ1-1|TRBD1|TRBV5-1
CASSLPGTGGTEAFF
TGCGCCAGCAGCTTGCCCGGGACAGGGGGGACTGAAGCTTTCTTT
>NA|TRBJ2-7|TRBD2|TRBV2
CASSRLAGAHEQYF
TGTGCCAGCTCGAGACTAGCGGGAGCTCACGAGCAGTACTTC
>few|TRBJ2-1|TRBD1|TRBV29-1
CSVEDRAKEYNEQFF
TGCAGCGTAGAGGACAGGGCGAAGGAATACAATGAGCAGTTCTTC
>few|TRBJ2-5|NA|TRBV28
CASSLSYSARRGTQYF
TGTGCCAGCAGTTTATCCTACAGCGCGAGGCGGGGGACCCAGTACTTC
>many|TRBJ1-3|TRBD1|TRBV29-1
CSVRRTGSGNTIYF
TGCAGCGTCCGAAGGACAGGCTCTGGAAACACCATATATTTT
>NA|TRBJ1-1|TRBD1|TRBV10-3
CAINQQGRDTEAFF
TGTGCCATCAACCAACAGGGGCGAGACACTGAAGCTTTCTTT
>few|TRBJ2-3|TRBD2|TRBV3-1
CASSNTGLASTDTQYF
TGTGCCAGCAGCAACACAGGACTAGCCAGCACAGATACGCAGTATTTT
>few|TRBJ2-7|NA|TRBV7-9
CASSLARDGSFYEQYF
TGTGCCAGCAGCTTAGCGCGGGACGGGAGTTTCTACGAGCAGTACTTC
>few|TRBJ2-7|NA|TRBV10-2
CASSDHRASYEQYF
TGCGCCAGCAGTGACCATCGGGCCTCCTACGAGCAGTACTTC
>few|TRBJ2-4|TRBD2|TRBV15
CATSSRRLAEAKNIQYF
TGTGCCACCAGCAGTAGAAGACTAGCCGAAGCCAAAAACATTCAGTACTTC
>few|TRBJ2-7|TRBD2|TRBV11-2
CASSVEASGRLYEQYF
TGTGCCAGCAGCGTAGAGGCTAGCGGGAGGTTATACGAGCAGTACTTC
>NA|TRBJ1-4|NA|TRBV5-1
CASSSQGNEKLFF
TGCGCCAGCAGCTCGCAGGGTAATGAAAAACTGTTTTTT
>few|TRBJ2-5|TRBD1|TRBV29-1
CSVGGQGVTQYF
TGCAGCGTGGGGGGACAGGGTGTGACCCAGTACTTC
>many|TRBJ2-2|NA|TRBV12-3/TRBV12-4
CASSLNTGELFF
TGTGCCAGCAGTTTGAACACCGGGGAGCTGTTTTTT
>few|TRBJ2-7|NA|TRBV5-1
CASSLDPEFYEQYF
TGCGCCAGCAGCTTGGACCCCGAGTTCTACGAGCAGTACTTC
>NA|TRBJ2-3|TRBD2|TRBV12-3/TRBV12-4
CASKSYSGATQYF
TGTGCCAGCAAGAGCTATAGCGGGGCCACGCAGTATTTT
>NA|TRBJ2-5|NA|TRBV20-1
CSARDYAWGQETQYF
TGCAGTGCTAGAGATTACGCCTGGGGACAAGAGACCCAGTACTTC
>few|TRBJ1-2|NA|TRBV4-2
CASSQEVRVWGYTF
TGTGCCAGCAGCCAAGAAGTTCGGGTCTGGGGCTACACCTTC
>NA|TRBJ2-1|NA|TRBV9
CASSVNPLGVSYNEQFF
TGTGCCAGCAGCGTAAATCCGCTAGGGGTATCCTACAATGAGCAGTTCTTC
>NA|TRBJ2-1|TRBD2|TRBV19
CASTNLAGPSYNEQFF
TGTGCCAGCACAAACCTAGCGGGGCCCTCTTACAATGAGCAGTTCTTC
>NA|TRBJ2-1|TRBD2|TRBV28
CASSSSGTSGYNEQFF
TGTGCCAGCAGTTCCTCCGGGACTAGCGGATACAATGAGCAGTTCTTC
>few|TRBJ1-3|NA|TRBV12-3/TRBV12-4
CASGTRISGNTIYF
TGTGCCAGCGGGACACGAATTTCTGGAAACACCATATATTTT
>NA|TRBJ1-1|NA|TRBV5-1
CASRSSDSNTEAFF
TGCGCCAGCCGATCCTCGGATTCTAACACTGAAGCTTTCTTT
>NA|TRBJ2-2|TRBD2|TRBV5-1
CASSSGTSGAKGGELFF
TGCGCCAGCAGCTCCGGGACTAGCGGGGCCAAAGGCGGGGAGCTGTTTTTT
>many|TRBJ2-3|NA|TRBV7-2
CASSFVGSRTDTQYF
TGTGCCAGCAGCTTTGTGGGAAGCCGAACAGATACGCAGTATTTT
>NA|TRBJ2-3|NA|TRBV28
CASWWGRMQGTDTQYF
TGTGCCAGCTGGTGGGGGCGAATGCAGGGCACAGATACGCAGTATTTT
>NA|TRBJ2-7|TRBD2|TRBV5-1
CASSLQTSGSSYEQYF
TGCGCCAGCAGCCTCCAAACTAGCGGGAGCTCCTACGAGCAGTACTTC
>NA|TRBJ2-3|TRBD2|TRBV28
CASTFPSGMGSTDTQYF
TGTGCCAGCACCTTTCCTAGCGGGATGGGTAGCACAGATACGCAGTATTTT
>NA|TRBJ2-7|TRBD1|TRBV15
CATSREQGLGEQYF
TGTGCCACCAGCAGAGAACAGGGGCTGGGGGAGCAGTACTTC
>NA|TRBJ2-5|NA|TRBV5-1
CASSLGGALETQYF
TGCGCCAGCAGCTTGGGAGGGGCCCTCGAGACCCAGTACTTC
>few|TRBJ1-3|NA|TRBV25-1
CASSVAGTGNTIYF
TGTGCCAGCAGTGTAGCGGGAACTGGAAACACCATATATTTT
>NA|TRBJ2-5|NA|TRBV5-1
CASSPQGTGSLETQYF
TGCGCCAGCAGCCCTCAGGGGACGGGGTCCCTGGAGACCCAGTACTTC
>few|TRBJ2-5|NA|TRBV5-1
CASSLGDLGETQYF
TGCGCCAGCAGCTTAGGTGATCTTGGGGAGACCCAGTACTTC
>NA|TRBJ2-2|TRBD2|TRBV12-3/TRBV12-4
CASRRDYNTGELFF
TGTGCCAGCAGGAGGGACTATAACACCGGGGAGCTGTTTTTT
>NA|TRBJ2-1|NA|TRBV24-1
CATSDAGASSYNEQFF
TGTGCCACCAGTGATGCCGGGGCGAGCTCCTACAATGAGCAGTTCTTC
>few|TRBJ2-1|TRBD2|TRBV20-1
CSAGTSGHNEQFF
TGCAGTGCTGGGACTAGCGGACACAATGAGCAGTTCTTC
>NA|TRBJ1-1|TRBD1|TRBV19
CASNNRGTRDTEAFF
TGTGCCAGTAACAACAGGGGGACTAGGGACACTGAAGCTTTCTTT
>NA|TRBJ2-3|TRBD2|TRBV4-1
CASSQALAGVSDTQYF
TGCGCCAGCAGCCAAGCTCTAGCGGGAGTATCAGATACGCAGTATTTT
>few|TRBJ2-2|NA|TRBV4-1
CASSHHDRSHTGELFF
TGCGCCAGCAGCCACCATGATAGATCCCACACCGGGGAGCTGTTTTTT
>few|TRBJ2-1|TRBD2|TRBV9
CASSVVGGGANEQFF
TGTGCCAGCAGCGTAGTCGGCGGGGGGGCAAATGAGCAGTTCTTC
>NA|TRBJ2-7|NA|TRBV20-1
CSAITVSGSYEQYF
TGCAGTGCAATAACAGTGTCCGGGTCCTACGAGCAGTACTTC